Reported below is one T cell receptor (beta chain). Its cognate antigen is unknown. The data originate from a study of post-analysis software for immune sequencing data. Turning to the study itself: Disease trajectories encompassed relapsing-remitting, secondary progressive and progressive-relapsing multiple sclerosis. Study-wide results and limits: With TRBV5-6, TRBV5-1 and TRBV20-1 included, about five TRBV segments were more frequent in patients than in controls. F measure clustering grouped samples strongly by preparation batch. Normalized Chao1 diversity was significantly reduced in patients versus controls.

CDR1 SGHRS and CDR2 YFSETQ come from the germline V gene. The CDR3 length is 17 residues. V was shortened by 0 bases and J by 0 bases, with 14 bases between the two germline ends. Tagging with unique molecular identifiers was a feature of the TCR beta cDNA libraries. It was from about 0.94 to 9.7 million T cells that 530,000 or so cDNA molecules came. TCRdb used MiXCR to reprocess the PCR reads, holding one entry per CDR3 protein. The repertoire includes some 370,000 distinct CDR3 sequences, approximately 33% of them detected once, and 10% to 15% sits in the top ten. Sequencing used blood. This clonotype was obtained from a girl between 10 and 17 years old with multiple sclerosis. The V and J genes are TRBV5-1 and TRBJ2-3; D may correspond to TRBD1 or TRBD2 (5 bases each). The CDR3 DNA is TGCGCCAGCAGCTTGGGGGGGTCAGCTTCTAGCACAGATACGCAGTATTTT. This gives the protein CASSLGGSASSTDTQYF.